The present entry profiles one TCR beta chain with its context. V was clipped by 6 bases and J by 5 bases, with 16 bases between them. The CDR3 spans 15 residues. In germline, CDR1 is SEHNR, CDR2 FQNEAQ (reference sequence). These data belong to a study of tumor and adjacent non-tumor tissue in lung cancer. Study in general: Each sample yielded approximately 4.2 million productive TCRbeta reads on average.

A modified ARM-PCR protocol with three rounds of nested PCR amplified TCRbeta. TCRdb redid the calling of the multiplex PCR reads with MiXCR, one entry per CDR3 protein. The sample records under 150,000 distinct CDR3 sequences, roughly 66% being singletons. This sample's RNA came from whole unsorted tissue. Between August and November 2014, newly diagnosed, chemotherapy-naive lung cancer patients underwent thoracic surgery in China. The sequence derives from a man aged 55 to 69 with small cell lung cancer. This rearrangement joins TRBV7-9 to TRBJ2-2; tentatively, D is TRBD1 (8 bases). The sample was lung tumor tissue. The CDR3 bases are TGTGCCAGCAGACCAGGACAGGGAGGGACCGGGGAGCTGTTTTTT. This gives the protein CASRPGQGGTGELFF.